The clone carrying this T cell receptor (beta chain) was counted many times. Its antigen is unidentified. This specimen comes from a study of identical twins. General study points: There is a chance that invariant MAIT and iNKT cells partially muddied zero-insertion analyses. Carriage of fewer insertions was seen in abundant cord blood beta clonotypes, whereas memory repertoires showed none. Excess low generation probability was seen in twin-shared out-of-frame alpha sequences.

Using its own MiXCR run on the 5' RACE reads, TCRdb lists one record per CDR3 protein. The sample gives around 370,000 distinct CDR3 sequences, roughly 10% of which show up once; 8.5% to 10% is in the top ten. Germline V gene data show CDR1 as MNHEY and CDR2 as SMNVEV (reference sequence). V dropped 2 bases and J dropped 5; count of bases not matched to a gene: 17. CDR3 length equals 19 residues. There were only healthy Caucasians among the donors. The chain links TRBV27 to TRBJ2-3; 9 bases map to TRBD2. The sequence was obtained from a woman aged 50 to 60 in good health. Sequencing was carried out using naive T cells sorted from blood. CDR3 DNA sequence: TGTGCCAGCAGTTTAAGGTCTTGGGTAGCGGGAGATCCTGAAGATACGCAGTATTTT. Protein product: CASSLRSWVAGDPEDTQYF.